What follows is one T cell receptor (beta chain) and its context. What antigen it recognizes has not been identified. Base-call qualities are not available, and no considerably larger clone is one nucleotide away. The CDR3 numbers 13 residues from cysteine through phenylalanine. Of the read, only the CDR3 DNA is kept; its 39 bases are in frame from base 1. CDR1 MNHEY and CDR2 SMNVEV are derived from the germline V gene (reference sequence). Deletion took 6 bases off V and 6 bases off J, with a span of 14 bases between the germline ends. These data are taken from a study of blood T cells in healthy people across ages (dated by TCRdb to about 2015). Broadly, across the study: In model experiments, template switching captured about one uniquely barcoded TCR beta cDNA molecule for every two T cells. To avoid experimental bias, donors of different ages were spread randomly across the sequencing lanes. The donors were split into four age groups: young (average around 17 years), middle-aged (around 37), aged (roughly 65) and long-lived (roughly 86). Age-related changes in TCR beta repertoire diversity were measured in the study by deep sequencing normalized with unique cDNA molecular identifiers. The study analyzed two additional independent replicas of 1 million unique cDNA reads from the same blood draw for two donors, one aged 18 to 30 and one aged 80 or older.

Library prep was done by 5' RACE. Sequencing used an Illumina HiSeq 2500. A second PCR of roughly 7 to 11 cycles was performed with a sample-barcoded 5' primer and a J-beta primer mix. A template-switch 5' adaptor carrying 12 random nucleotides introduced a unique molecular identifier onto each TCR beta cDNA molecule. At least 2.5 million CDR3-containing paired-end reads were obtained from each sample. The Mint cDNA synthesis kit, primed by a TRBC-specific oligonucleotide, was used to synthesize first-strand cDNA from all RNA. All cDNA was treated with uracil-DNA glycosylase and then went through a first 18-cycle PCR with the universal primers M1SS and BC2_uni_R. Processing in the source paper ran as follows. For normalization, 1 million high-quality reads were randomly selected from each sample, with every read carrying a distinct molecular identifier. Instead of being binned into consensus sequences, reads that shared molecular identifiers were thrown out. CDR3 identification, clonotype clustering and error correction used MiTCR with a Q25 quality threshold and the strictest error-elimination algorithm. A nonparametric unseen species model with Euler transformation was used to estimate lower-bound total TCR beta diversity. TCRdb cleaned the public reads at Q25 with fastp, built clones with MiXCR and kept in-frame beta chains. One record per CDR3 amino acid sequence lists the most common genes and DNA. The V and J calls and clone size are TCRdb's, not the authors'. The sample table holds more than 1,400,000 distinct CDR3 sequences, of which 35% to 45% were seen once. 7.9% of the sample goes to the ten largest clones.

The donors were 40 or so Caucasian individuals from Russia, aged 6 to 90 years, who were systemically healthy. Roughly 10 milliliters of peripheral blood were drawn from each donor into EDTA-treated Vacutainer tubes. PBMCs were isolated by Ficoll-Paque density-gradient centrifugation, with at least 7 million obtained per sample. Trizol reagent was used to extract total RNA from the PBMCs, yielding at least 5 micrograms per sample. For every donor, an aliquot of PBMCs went through flow cytometry to measure the percentages of naive CD45RAhigh/CD27high T cells. Results the study describes overall, beyond this receptor: Because profiling used bulk unsorted PBMCs, naive and antigen-experienced compartments could not be compared conclusively. The percentage of naive T cells measured by flow cytometry correlated strongly with observed TCR beta diversity. Compared with the aged group, the long-lived group had more naive CD4+ T cells, fewer expanded clones and increased TCR diversity, a pattern suggesting age selection. Estimates of total diversity based on one million sequenced T cells were regarded as lower bounds and as underestimates. Observed TCR beta diversity per million T cells fell roughly linearly with age, and a significant reduction was already apparent by age roughly 40. Donor CMV infection status was unknown, potentially confounding age-related changes in expanded clonotypes.

Sample: blood. Recombination joined TRBV27 with TRBJ1-1, and perhaps TRBD1 as D gene, on 6 matching bases. This clonotype was sampled from a woman aged 18-35 years in good health. The sequence in DNA is TGTGCCAGCAGACAGAACAGGGAAGCTGAAGCTTTCTTT. The encoded protein is CASRQNREAEAFF.